Below, one T cell receptor beta chain is given with its context. Its antigen is not known. The data belong to a study of T cell responses to AZD1222 COVID-19 vaccine. Assay: immunoSEQ multiplex PCR; the TCRdb copy retains only in-frame clones and omits some. The sample consists of approximately 110,000 clones, over 80% of them appearing once. The CDR3 runs 14 residues. V lost 6 bases, J lost 1 base, and 2 bases stayed unmatched. Per the germline V gene, CDR1 is MNHEY and CDR2 is SVGAGI. Overall study results and limits: Spike-specific TCR breadth and depth grew following two AZD1222 doses. A mostly white British donor set with more females was recruited, and clonal diversity was possibly underestimated.

The material was peripheral blood, obtained on day 0 of AZD1222 vaccination. The rearrangement uses TRBV6-5 and TRBJ2-3; 9 bases match TRBD1. The origin of this receptor is an adult in good health. The CDR3 sequence: CASRGQGRTDTQYF. DNA for the CDR3: TGTGCCAGCAGAGGACAGGGGCGCACAGATACGCAGTATTTT.